One T cell receptor beta chain is described in this entry. What it binds is unknown. This sample stems from a study of cytomegalovirus exposure and HLA in healthy donors. Study context: Genetic ancestry analysis placed around four fifths of the 300 to 400 donors that were genotyped in the Caucasian-associated cluster. Overall study results and limits: It was reported in a later analysis that an Asian-associated ancestry cluster showed fewer N-insertions than the approximately 700-donor mean.

PCR amplification relied on 60 Vbeta primers (plus 13 Jbeta primers). Per the original data handling: Later reanalysis found approximately 76 million unique TCR beta chains, 10 million to 12 million of them shared. This table comes from immunoSEQ multiplex PCR, and its TCRdb copy is limited to in-frame clones, with some not included. The V and J calls and clone size come from that table; D and trimming were worked out from the DNA. This sample lists approximately 51,000 clones; its ten largest clones have 25% to 30%. Germline values: CDR1 SGDLS, CDR2 YYNGEE. This CDR3 has 18 residues. With 3 bases clipped from V and 2 bases from J, the junction kept 13 bases outside the gene matches.

The sequencing sample was made of PBMCs. The V call is TRBV9, the J call TRBJ2-5; 10 bases align to TRBD1. The sequence was collected from a man aged 35-49 years in good health and CMV-seropositive. CDR3 nucleotide sequence: TGTGCCAGCAGCGGCCGTCTAGGACAGGGGGTGGATCAAGAGACCCAGTACTTC. This encodes CASSGRLGQGVDQETQYF.